This paragraph covers one T cell receptor (beta chain) sequence. The authors isolated at least 6 million PBMCs per sample. The data derive from a study of blood T cells in healthy people across ages. Sample-barcoded 5' priming and a J-beta primer mix drove a second PCR of roughly 6 to 12 cycles. A single record per CDR3 protein comes from TCRdb applying MiXCR to the 5' RACE reads. The data show over 1.5 million distinct CDR3 sequences, around half seen once. The source is a woman aged 40 to 49 in good health. Sequencing input: blood.

In DNA, the CDR3 is TGTGCCAGCAGCCCCGGCTCAATTAATCAGCCCCAGCATTTT. Translated: CASSPGSINQPQHF. This chain links TRBV9 with TRBJ1-5; no firm D call. Germline CDR1 SGDLS, CDR2 YYNGEE. The CDR3 covers 14 residues. The V end lost 4 bases, the J end lost 4 bases, and 12 bases lay between the germline ends.